Shown below are 15 T cell receptor beta chains from a single sample sequenced in a study of Graves' ophthalmopathy and Graves' hyperthyroidism. Using RNA transcripts, the TCR beta CDR3 regions were amplified. HTBI-primed RT-PCR formed the first round, and a multiplex PCR formed the second. TCRdb processed the multiplex PCR reads anew with MiXCR; each CDR3 protein has one entry. The table includes 1 million to 1.3 million distinct CDR3 sequences, less than 45% detected once. The material sequenced was peripheral blood or thyroid tissue (not recorded which). Source of these receptors: an adult man with Graves' hyperthyroidism.

This clonotype was counted many times. This chain connects TRBV13 to TRBJ2-7, with 7 nucleotides matching TRBD1. The germline V gene encodes CDR1 PRHDT and CDR2 FYEKMQ (reference sequence). Unmatched junction bases numbered 8, after V lost 0 bases and J lost 3 bases. CDR3 length: 16 residues. The CDR3 region is CASSLGRDSSIYEQYF. DNA of the CDR3: TGTGCCAGCAGCTTAGGCCGGGACAGCAGTATCTACGAGCAGTACTTC. Combining the CDR3 with reference TRBV13 and TRBJ2-7 gives the whole variable domain AAGVIQSPRHLIKEKRETATLKCYPIPRHDTVYWYQQGPGQDPQFLISFYEKMQSDKGSIPDRFSAQQFSDYHSELNMSSLELGDSALYFCASSLGRDSSIYEQYFGPGTRLTVT.

This clonotype was observed many times. V is TRBV5-1 and J is TRBJ2-7; no clear D. V was trimmed by 0 bases and J by 3 bases, leaving 7 bases between them. The germline V gene has CDR1 SGHRS and CDR2 YFSETQ. The CDR3 spans 13 residues. CDR3 protein: CASSLEVDYEQYF. The CDR3 bases are TGCGCCAGCAGCTTGGAGGTGGACTACGAGCAGTACTTC.

At least ten counts were recorded for this clonotype. The rearrangement uses TRBV11-2 and TRBJ1-6; D is unclear. The CDR3 runs 15 residues. The V gene lost 1 base and the J gene lost 8 bases, with 12 bases spanning the gap. The germline gives CDR1 SGHAT, CDR2 FQNNGV. CDR3: CASSLAILRDSPLHF. The CDR3 DNA reads TGTGCCAGCAGCTTAGCCATACTCAGAGATTCACCCCTCCACTTT.

This clonotype was counted at least ten times. The rearrangement uses TRBV7-9 and TRBJ2-7; 10 bases fit TRBD1. Germline CDR1 SEHNR, CDR2 FQNEAQ (reference sequence). CDR3 size: 15 residues. Trimming removed 5 bases from V and 5 bases from J; junction bases left unmatched: 9. The CDR3: CASSRGGQGLHEQYF. CDR3 sequence (DNA): TGTGCCAGCAGCCGAGGGGGACAGGGGTTGCACGAGCAGTACTTC.

The chain couples TRBV15 to TRBJ2-5, with D maybe TRBD1 (6 bases). The ends were cut back, 3 bases at V and 5 bases at J, with 19 bases in the middle. Per germline, CDR1 LNHNV and CDR2 YYDKDF (reference sequence). This CDR3 has 16 residues. This CDR3 reads CATSSSRGVGAETQYF. The CDR3 DNA is TGTGCCACCAGCAGCAGCAGGGGAGTCGGGGCGGAGACCCAGTACTTC.

On this clonotype itself: A read error may account for a junction end that differs from germline. This chain joins TRBV4-1 and TRBJ1-2; TRBD1 is a possible D gene (6 bases). CDR3 size: 14 residues. CDR1 and CDR2 from the germline V gene are MGHRA and YSYEKL. CDR3: CASSSQGRVYGYTF. Written as DNA, the CDR3 is TGTGCCAGCAGCTCACAGGGTCGTGTCTATGGCTACACCTTC.

This clonotype has ten or more counts. The chain couples TRBV3-1 to TRBJ2-5; D gene unclear. Trimming shortened V by 1 base and J by 5 bases, and 14 bases separated the two germline ends. The CDR3 consists of 15 residues. From germline, CDR1 is LGHDT and CDR2 YNNKEL (reference sequence). The CDR3 is CASSQAHPKVETQYF. The CDR3 bases are TGTGCCAGCAGCCAAGCCCACCCGAAAGTGGAGACCCAGTACTTC.

The chain employs TRBV10-3 and TRBJ1-6; TRBD1 agrees at 8 bases. This CDR3 is 12 amino acids long. Unmatched junction bases numbered 3, after V lost 6 bases and J lost 11 bases. Per the germline V gene, CDR1 is ENHRY and CDR2 is SYGVKD. The CDR3 region is CAIRQDRAPLHF. The CDR3 DNA reads TGTGCCATCAGGCAGGACAGGGCACCCCTCCACTTT.

This clonotype was observed a few times. The germline gene is not matched at one end of the junction; a read error may be the cause. J is TRBJ1-2 and V is TRBV10-3; D unresolved. Germline V gives CDR1 ENHRY, CDR2 SYGVKD. The CDR3 is made up of 15 amino acids. CDR3 amino acids: CASSLRARDGLGYTF. The CDR3, as DNA: TGTGCCAGCAGTTTGAGGGCGCGCGACGGACTTGGCTACACCTTC.

Only a few counts were recorded for this clonotype. This rearrangement joins TRBV12-3 or TRBV12-4 to TRBJ2-7; D is possibly TRBD1 (6 bases). This CDR3 is built from 14 residues. Deletions cut 2 bases from V and 6 bases from J, with 14 bases between. The chain's CDR3 is CASSLLDSHGEQYF. Written as DNA, the CDR3 is TGTGCCAGCAGTTTATTGGACAGCCATGGCGAGCAGTACTTC.

This clonotype was detected ten times or more. The rearrangement links TRBV14 to TRBJ1-6; D is perhaps TRBD1 (5 bases). The V end lost 1 base, the J end lost 8 bases, and 12 bases lay between the germline ends. The CDR3 is 15 amino acids. Germline V CDR1 and CDR2: SGHDN, FVKESK. The CDR3 sequence: CASSQAPREYSPLHF. The CDR3 DNA is TGTGCCAGCAGCCAAGCACCCAGGGAGTATTCACCCCTCCACTTT.

V usage is TRBV29-1 and J usage is TRBJ2-5, with 8 bases lining up with TRBD2. The V gene end was trimmed by 5 bases and the J gene end by 9 bases; junction bases not matched to a gene: 17. The CDR3 spans 15 residues. Germline assignment: CDR1 SQVTM and CDR2 ANQGSEA. The CDR3 DNA follows: TGCAGCGTTCCGACGACTAGCAGCGGGGGACGAGCCCAGTACTTC. This translates into CSVPTTSSGGRAQYF.

The CDR3 protein is CASSLAEPEQYF. DNA for the CDR3: TGTGCCAGCAGCTTAGCCGAGCCTGAGCAGTACTTC. The chain combines TRBV11-1 with TRBJ2-7; no firm D call. This CDR3 spans 12 amino acids. Germline V lookup: CDR1 SGHAT, CDR2 FQDESV (reference sequence). V was shortened by 0 bases and J by 7 bases, with 7 bases between the two germline ends.

This clonotype has only a few counts. The rearrangement joins TRBV4-1 to TRBJ2-5; 7 nucleotides agree with TRBD2. The J segment lost 1 base and the V segment lost 0 bases, leaving 5 bases of the junction unmatched. Looked up from germline, CDR1 is MGHRA and CDR2 is YSYEKL. The CDR3 extends over 16 amino acids. The CDR3 coding sequence is TGCGCCAGCAGCCAAGAATGGGGACTAACCCAAGAGACCCAGTACTTC. This translates into CASSQEWGLTQETQYF.

CDR3 amino acids: CAIGAGQGENEKLFF. CDR3 sequence (DNA): TGTGCCATCGGAGCGGGACAGGGGGAGAATGAAAAACTGTTTTTT. V usage is TRBV10-3 and J usage is TRBJ1-4; the match to TRBD1 covers 11 bases. V lost 8 bases and J lost 5; bases outside the gene matches: 7. Germline V gene lookup returns CDR1 ENHRY and CDR2 SYGVKD. The CDR3 spans 15 residues.